The 5 T cell receptor beta chains listed next were all sequenced from one sample in a study of blood T cell repertoires in COVID-19. Some clones are missing from TCRdb's copy, which holds only in-frame ones; the method was immunoSEQ multiplex PCR. Among about 45,000 clones listed, 83% were seen once. The source material was peripheral blood. These receptors all come from a man older than 75 in a cohort sampled during active COVID-19.

The CDR3 DNA follows: TGTGCCAGCTCACCGACAGGGAAGGATGAGCAGTTCTTC. Encoded protein: CASSPTGKDEQFF. The rearrangement links TRBV18 to TRBJ2-1, with TRBD1 identical over 7 bases. This CDR3 has 13 residues. With V trimmed by 3 bases and J by 8 bases, 4 bases remained unmatched. The germline V gene has CDR1 KGHSH and CDR2 LQKENI.

The chain joins TRBV6-5 to TRBJ2-7, with a weak D call TRBD1 (5 bases). Germline assignment: CDR1 MNHEY and CDR2 SVGAGI. There are 16 residues in the CDR3. V lost 0 bases to trimming and J lost 6 bases, with 18 bases between them. CDR3 bases: TGTGCCAGCAGTTACTCGGGGCAGGGATGGTTTGGCGAGCAGTACTTC. Amino acids: CASSYSGQGWFGEQYF.

This chain joins TRBV12-5 and TRBJ1-2; D possibly corresponds to TRBD1 (5 bases). With 1 base removed from V and 0 bases from J, the gap between germline ends came to 9 bases. The length of the CDR3 is 15 residues. Per germline, CDR1 LGHNT and CDR2 FRNRAP. CDR3 nucleotide sequence: TGTGCTAGTGGTTTGGAGGCAGGGCCTAACTATGGCTACACCTTC. Translated: CASGLEAGPNYGYTF. Based on the CDR3 plus reference TRBV12-5 and TRBJ1-2, the full variable domain is DARVTQTPRHKVTEMGQEVTMRCQPILGHNTVFWYRQTMMQGLELLAYFRNRAPLDDSGMPKDRFSAEMPDATLATLKIQPSEPRDSAVYFCASGLEAGPNYGYTFGSGTRLTVV.

CDR3 residues: CATSGTSGGIQPQHF. CDR3 nucleotides: TGTGCCACCAGTGGAACCTCAGGGGGAATTCAGCCCCAGCATTTT. This chain links TRBV24-1 with TRBJ1-5; 7 bases are shared with TRBD1. The CDR3 sequence is 15 residues long. V shed 5 bases, J shed 6 bases, and the junction held 9 bases outside the gene matches. CDR1 and CDR2 (germline): KGHDR, SFDVKD.

J is TRBJ2-5 and V is TRBV19, with D perhaps matching TRBD2 (5 bases). The CDR3 spans 18 residues. V was trimmed by 6 bases and J by 1 base, leaving 24 bases between them. Germline V gives CDR1 LNHDA, CDR2 SQIVND (reference sequence). CDR3 sequence reads: CASRRKSPASGLQETQYF. CDR3 sequence (DNA): TGTGCCAGTAGGCGTAAAAGCCCGGCCAGCGGACTCCAAGAGACCCAGTACTTC.